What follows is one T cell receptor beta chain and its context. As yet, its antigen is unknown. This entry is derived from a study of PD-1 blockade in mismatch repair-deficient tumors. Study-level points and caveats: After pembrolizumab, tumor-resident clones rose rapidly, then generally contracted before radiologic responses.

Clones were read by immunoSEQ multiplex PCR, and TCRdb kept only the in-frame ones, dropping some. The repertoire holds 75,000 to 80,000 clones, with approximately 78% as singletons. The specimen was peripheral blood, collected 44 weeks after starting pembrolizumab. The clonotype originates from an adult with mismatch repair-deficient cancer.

The CDR3 protein is CASSSGGGTYEQYF. As DNA, the CDR3 is TGTGCCAGCAGTTCCGGGGGGGGAACCTACGAGCAGTACTTC. The chain recombines TRBV6-6 with TRBJ2-7; TRBD2 aligns across 8 bases. The CDR3 spans 14 residues. The trim removed 4 bases at V and 2 bases at J, leaving 4 bases unmatched. CDR1 and CDR2 from the germline V gene are MNHNY and SVGAGI (reference sequence).